What follows are 21 T cell receptor beta chains derived from one specimen sequenced in a study of human T cells and chemical hapten exposure. TCRdb independently ran MiXCR on the RACE reads; one entry per CDR3 protein. The table shows about 110,000 distinct CDR3 sequences, with approximately 12% occurring only once. This sample's time point: pre-sensitization, week 0. The treatment here: therapeutic diphenylcyclopropenone sensitization with weekly scalp DPC. Sequencing used whole blood, obtained in connection with sensitization to the hapten diphenylcyclopropenone (DPC). All receptors come from a woman aged 45-59 years with alopecia areata. Some clones in this sample may be carry-over from other donors' samples.

V usage is TRBV9 and J usage is TRBJ2-5, with 14 bases lining up with TRBD2. Trimming cost V 1 base and J 5 bases; bases outside gene matches: 7. The CDR3 runs to 17 residues. Germline-derived CDR1 and CDR2 are SGDLS and YYNGEE. The CDR3 DNA follows: TGTGCCAGCAGCGTAATGACTAGCGGGAGGGTCGGGGAGACCCAGTACTTC. As protein: CASSVMTSGRVGETQYF.

This clonotype has just a few counts. This chain uses TRBV20-1 with TRBJ2-3; TRBD1 aligns across 9 bases. CDR1 and CDR2 from the germline V gene are DFQATT and SNEGSKA (reference sequence). V shed 6 bases, J shed 4 bases, and the junction held 11 bases outside the gene matches. The CDR3 consists of 15 residues. The CDR3 nucleotides read TGCAGTGCCGTTCCGGGACAGGGTCTCCCAGATACGCAGTATTTT. Amino acids: CSAVPGQGLPDTQYF.

This clonotype was counted only a few times. The chain has TRBV28 and TRBJ2-7; the match to TRBD1 covers 7 bases. This CDR3 is built from 14 residues. Trimming took 6 bases from V and 0 from J; bases not matched to a gene: 5. The V gene's germline CDR1 is MDHEN and CDR2 SYDVKM. The CDR3 bases are TGTGCCAGCAGACTAAACAGGGGCTCCTACGAGCAGTACTTC. This translates into CASRLNRGSYEQYF.

The CDR3 here is CASSQGTQNYGYTF. The CDR3 DNA reads as TGCGCCAGCAGCCAAGGTACACAAAACTATGGCTACACCTTC. The rearrangement joins TRBV4-1 to TRBJ1-2; D is ambiguous. V was shortened by 1 base and J by 2 bases, with 8 bases between the two germline ends. Germline V CDR1 and CDR2: MGHRA, YSYEKL. This CDR3 has 14 amino acids.

This clonotype has just a few counts. This rearrangement joins TRBV29-1 to TRBJ2-7, with no clear D. Between the trimmed V and J ends, which lost 5 bases and 2 bases, there was a span of 7 bases. The CDR3 length is 11 residues. Germline lookup yields CDR1 SQVTM and CDR2 ANQGSEA. The CDR3 DNA reads TGCAGCGTTTCTTATGCCTACGAGCAGTACTTC. It specifies CSVSYAYEQYF.

J is TRBJ1-5 and V is TRBV10-2; D unclear. Germline CDR1 is WSHSY and CDR2 is SAAADI. Between the trimmed V and J ends, which lost 6 bases and 0 bases, there was a span of 12 bases. This CDR3 has 15 amino acids. The DNA for the CDR3 is TGCGCCAGCAGCCCTTCCCTGAATAGCAATCAGCCCCAGCATTTT. This codes for CASSPSLNSNQPQHF.

V and J are TRBV6-1 and TRBJ1-2; D ambiguous. Trimming stripped 1 base from V and 4 bases from J, with 7 bases between. The CDR3 spans 13 residues. From germline, CDR1 is MNHNS and CDR2 SASEGT. The CDR3 DNA sequence: TGTGCCAGCAGTGAAGAAAGTTCCTATGGCTACACCTTC. As protein: CASSEESSYGYTF.

This clonotype was counted at least ten times. The chain recombines TRBV11-2 with TRBJ2-7, with 12 bases identical to TRBD1. V was pared by 3 bases and J by 2 bases, with 2 bases of the junction left unmatched. The CDR3 is 15 residues long. CDR1 SGHAT and CDR2 FQNNGV come from the germline V gene. CDR3 region: CASSLGTGGPYEQYF. As DNA, the CDR3 is TGTGCCAGCAGCTTGGGGACAGGGGGCCCCTACGAGCAGTACTTC.

This clonotype has at least ten counts. V usage is TRBV7-9 and J usage is TRBJ1-2; D unclear. V lost 5 bases to trimming and J lost 5 bases, with 15 bases between them. The CDR3 sequence is 14 residues long. In germline, CDR1 is SEHNR, CDR2 FQNEAQ (reference sequence). The CDR3 sequence: CASSPGRSSYGYTF. The CDR3, as DNA: TGTGCCAGCAGCCCTGGTAGGAGCTCTTATGGCTACACCTTC.

Many counts were recorded for this clonotype. This sequence joins TRBV12-3 or TRBV12-4 and TRBJ1-5, with 7 bases aligning to TRBD1. The CDR3 sequence is 16 residues long. The V segment lost 5 bases and the J segment 3 bases; nucleotides outside the gene matches: 10. The CDR3 region is CASSRRQGNYNQPQHF. The CDR3, as DNA: TGTGCCAGCAGTAGAAGACAGGGTAATTACAATCAGCCCCAGCATTTT.

There are many counts of this clonotype. The chain combines TRBV3-1 with TRBJ2-7; possibly TRBD1 for D (6 bases). The CDR3 runs 16 residues. V lost 0 bases and J 5 bases, leaving 17 bases between the germline ends. Germline V gives CDR1 LGHDT, CDR2 YNNKEL (reference sequence). This CDR3 reads CASSQDWDTARDEQYF. CDR3 sequence (DNA): TGTGCCAGCAGCCAAGATTGGGACACGGCTCGGGACGAGCAGTACTTC.

The table lists this clonotype with a few counts. The chain is built from TRBV5-8 and TRBJ1-2, with D hard to call. CDR1 is SGHTS, CDR2 YDEGEE, per germline. Trimming stripped 7 bases from V and 7 bases from J, with 5 bases between. The CDR3 is 9 residues long. CDR3 nucleotides: TGTGCCAGCGAGATTGGCTACACCTTC. It is translated as CASEIGYTF.

The chain is built from TRBV4-2 and TRBJ2-1, with 11 bases aligning to TRBD2. The CDR3 is 16 amino acids. The ends lost 5 bases at V and 3 bases at J; junction bases unmatched: 6. Per the germline V gene, CDR1 is LGHNA and CDR2 is YNFKEQ. CDR3 in DNA: TGTGCCAGCAGCTCCTGGACTAGCGGGTTCTACAATGAGCAGTTCTTC. Protein: CASSSWTSGFYNEQFF.

This clonotype was counted ten times or more. The rearrangement links TRBV18 to TRBJ1-3; 7 bases are shared with TRBD1. From germline, CDR1 is KGHSH and CDR2 LQKENI. V dropped 6 bases and J dropped 0; count of bases not matched to a gene: 8. This CDR3 contains 16 residues. The CDR3 reads CASSPGQHLSGNTIYF. The CDR3 DNA is TGTGCCAGCTCGCCGGGACAGCACCTCTCTGGAAACACCATATATTTT. Full variable domain (rest looked up from reference TRBV18 and TRBJ1-3): NAGVMQNPRHLVRRRGQEARLRCSPMKGHSHVYWYRQLPEEGLKFMVYLQKENIIDESGMPKERFSAEFPKEGPSILRIQQVVRGDSAAYFCASSPGQHLSGNTIYFGEGSWLTVV.

This sequence joins TRBV27 and TRBJ2-7; 9 bases agree with TRBD1. This CDR3 is built from 15 residues. The trim removed 2 bases at V and 5 bases at J, leaving 7 bases unmatched. Germline values: CDR1 MNHEY, CDR2 SMNVEV (reference sequence). CDR3 loop: CASSLERQGVHEQYF. The DNA of the CDR3 is TGTGCCAGCAGTTTAGAGAGACAGGGGGTCCACGAGCAGTACTTC.

The chain is built from TRBV28 and TRBJ1-2; D not resolved. Trimming left V 6 bases short and J 2 bases short, with 10 bases between. This CDR3 has 13 residues. Germline CDR1 and CDR2: MDHEN and SYDVKM. CDR3 loop: CASRTFSNYGYTF. CDR3 coding DNA: TGTGCCAGCAGGACCTTCTCGAACTATGGCTACACCTTC.

The chain links TRBV5-1 to TRBJ2-7; 8 bases map to TRBD1. This CDR3 region has 13 residues. V shed 0 bases and J 6 bases; nucleotides not matched to a gene: 2. The germline gives CDR1 SGHRS, CDR2 YFSETQ. CDR3: CASSLGTGGEQYF. For the CDR3, the DNA is TGCGCCAGCAGCTTGGGAACAGGGGGCGAGCAGTACTTC.

This clonotype was detected many times. The rearrangement links TRBV7-2 to TRBJ2-3; D may be TRBD1 or TRBD2 (5 bases each). The CDR3 runs to 16 residues. Trimming removed 1 base from V and 6 bases from J, with 17 bases in between. The germline V gene has CDR1 SGHTA and CDR2 FQGNSA. The CDR3 DNA reads as TGTGCCAGCAGCTTAGTTTTGACTTCACGGGGCGATACGCAGTATTTT. It codes for CASSLVLTSRGDTQYF.

The genes are TRBV5-1 and TRBJ1-3; D may be TRBD1 (5 bases). This CDR3 has 14 residues. The V gene's germline CDR1 is SGHRS and CDR2 YFSETQ. Trimming left V 1 base short and J 0 bases short, with 5 bases between. The CDR3 protein is CASSLTGSGNTIYF. CDR3 nucleotide sequence: TGCGCCAGCAGCTTGACAGGCTCTGGAAACACCATATATTTT.

The table lists this clonotype with a count of one. The chain links TRBV28 to TRBJ2-1; perhaps TRBD2 as D (6 bases). Trimming pared 10 bases from V and 0 bases from J, leaving 13 bases between. CDR1 is MDHEN and CDR2 is SYDVKM in the germline V gene. The CDR3 runs to 14 residues. For the CDR3, the DNA is TGTGCCATACGCGGGGTTAGCTCCTACAATGAGCAGTTCTTC. Amino acids: CAIRGVSSYNEQFF.

This clonotype was detected only a few times. The CDR3 loop is CASSRVGSYEQYF. The CDR3 DNA reads TGTGCCAGCAGCAGGGTGGGGTCCTACGAGCAGTACTTC. The chain combines TRBV21-1 with TRBJ2-7. TRBV21-1 is designated a pseudogene. The CDR3 runs to 13 residues.